This T cell receptor (beta chain) was sequenced for a study of long-term antiretroviral therapy in people with HIV. The assay, immunoSEQ v3.0, was run at survey level. The study targeted roughly 40,000-55,000 T-cell genomes per sample in sequencing. Produced via immunoSEQ multiplex PCR; TCRdb's table is partial and in-frame only. The sample holds 15,000 or so clones, around 90% seen once. Study-level results: ART adherence, viral resistance and therapy changes went undocumented. Versus controls, repertoires in people with HIV had narrower CDR3 length ranges.

On this clone: Its matching antigen is unknown.

The TCR originated in a middle-aged man with HIV. Sample: unsorted PBMCs, taken 6.2 years after starting antiretroviral therapy.

The DNA for the CDR3 is TGCAGCGTTGAAGATGACCCGGGACTAGCGGACCACAATGAGCAGTTCTTC. Protein product: CSVEDDPGLADHNEQFF. This chain links TRBV29-1 with TRBJ2-1; TRBD2 matches at 11 bases. J was trimmed by 5 bases and V by 0 bases; bases with no gene match: 9. Germline lookup yields CDR1 SQVTM and CDR2 ANQGSEA. This CDR3 contains 17 residues.